This T cell receptor (beta chain) was identified during a study of blood T cell repertoires in COVID-19. In the study overall: The origin of the acute and convalescent COVID-19 samples was the United States, Italy and Spain.

In the authors' methods: For nucleated cells, counts were estimated from reference gene primer amplification. The data were produced by immunoSEQ multiplex PCR, yet TCRdb's version contains in-frame clones alone and is incomplete. That table furnishes V, J and clone size, whereas the DNA furnished D and trimming. The table has 250,000 or so clones, about 90% seen once; the top ten hold 2.5% to 3.5%. Germline V gene lookup returns CDR1 MDHEN and CDR2 SYDVKM. The CDR3 totals 14 residues. The V gene end was trimmed by 4 bases and the J gene end by 0 bases; junction bases not matched to a gene: 3. V is TRBV28 and J is TRBJ2-7; 7 nucleotides line up with TRBD2. This TCR derives from a woman between 40 and 55 years old who had been exposed to COVID-19. The specimen was PBMCs or T cells enriched from blood (not recorded which). In DNA form, the CDR3 reads TGTGCCAGCAGTTCTGGCGGGAGCTCCTACGAGCAGTACTTC. Translated, it gives CASSSGGSSYEQYF.